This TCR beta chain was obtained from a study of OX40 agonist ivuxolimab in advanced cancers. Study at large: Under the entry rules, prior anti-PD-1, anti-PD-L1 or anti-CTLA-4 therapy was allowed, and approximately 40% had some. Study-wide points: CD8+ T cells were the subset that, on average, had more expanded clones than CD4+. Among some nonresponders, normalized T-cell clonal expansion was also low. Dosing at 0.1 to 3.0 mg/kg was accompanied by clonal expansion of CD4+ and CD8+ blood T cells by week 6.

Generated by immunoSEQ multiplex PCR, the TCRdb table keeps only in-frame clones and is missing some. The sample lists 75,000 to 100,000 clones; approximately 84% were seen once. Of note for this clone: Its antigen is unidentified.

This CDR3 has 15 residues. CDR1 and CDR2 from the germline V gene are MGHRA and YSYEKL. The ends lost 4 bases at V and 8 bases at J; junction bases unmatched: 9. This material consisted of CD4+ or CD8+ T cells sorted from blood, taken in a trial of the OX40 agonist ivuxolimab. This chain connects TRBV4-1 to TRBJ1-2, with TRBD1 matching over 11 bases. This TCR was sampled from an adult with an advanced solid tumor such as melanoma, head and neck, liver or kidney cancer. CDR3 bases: TGCGCCAGCAGCCTGGGGGACAGGGGGATCGAAGGCTACACCTTC. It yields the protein CASSLGDRGIEGYTF.